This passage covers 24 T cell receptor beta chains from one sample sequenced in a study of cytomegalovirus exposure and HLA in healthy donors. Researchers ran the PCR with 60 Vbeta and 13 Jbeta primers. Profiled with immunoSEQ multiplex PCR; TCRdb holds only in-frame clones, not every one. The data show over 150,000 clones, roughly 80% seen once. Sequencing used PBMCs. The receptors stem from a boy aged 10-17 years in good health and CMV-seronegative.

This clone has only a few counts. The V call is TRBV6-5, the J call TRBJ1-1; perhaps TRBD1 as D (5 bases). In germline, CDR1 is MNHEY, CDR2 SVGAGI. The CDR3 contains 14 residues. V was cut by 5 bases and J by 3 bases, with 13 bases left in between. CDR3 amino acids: CASSPQGGHTEAFF. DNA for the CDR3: TGTGCCAGCAGTCCCCAGGGTGGACACACTGAAGCTTTCTTT.

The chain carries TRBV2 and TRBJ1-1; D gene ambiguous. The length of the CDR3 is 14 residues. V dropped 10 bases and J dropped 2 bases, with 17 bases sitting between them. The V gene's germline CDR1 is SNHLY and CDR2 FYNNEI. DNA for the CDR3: TGTGCCACCTCCACGGTCAGCGAAAACACTGAAGCTTTCTTT. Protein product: CATSTVSENTEAFF.

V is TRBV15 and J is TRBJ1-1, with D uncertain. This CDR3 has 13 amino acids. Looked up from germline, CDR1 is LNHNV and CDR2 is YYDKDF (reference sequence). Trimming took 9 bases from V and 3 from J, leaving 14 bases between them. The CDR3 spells CATNRESYTEAFF. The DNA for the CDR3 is TGTGCCACTAATAGGGAGTCGTACACTGAAGCTTTCTTT. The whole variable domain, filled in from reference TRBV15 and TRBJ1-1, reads DAMVIQNPRYQVTQFGKPVTLSCSQTLNHNVMYWYQQKSSQAPKLLFHYYDKDFNNEADTPDNFQSRRPNTSFCFLDIRSPGLGDTAMYLCATNRESYTEAFFGQGTRLTVV.

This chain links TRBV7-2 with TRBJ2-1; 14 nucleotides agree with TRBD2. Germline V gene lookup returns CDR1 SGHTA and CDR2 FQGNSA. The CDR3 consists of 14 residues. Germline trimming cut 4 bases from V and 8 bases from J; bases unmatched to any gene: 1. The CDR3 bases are TGTGCCAGCAGCTGGGGACTAGCGGGAGATGAGCAGTTCTTC. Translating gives CASSWGLAGDEQFF.

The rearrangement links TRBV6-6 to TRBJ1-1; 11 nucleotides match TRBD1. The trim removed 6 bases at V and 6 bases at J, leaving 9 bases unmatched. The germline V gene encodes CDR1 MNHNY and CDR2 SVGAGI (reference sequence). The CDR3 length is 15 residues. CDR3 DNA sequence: TGTGCCAGCAGATCGCCGGGACAGGGGGGTCCTGAAGCTTTCTTT. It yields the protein CASRSPGQGGPEAFF.

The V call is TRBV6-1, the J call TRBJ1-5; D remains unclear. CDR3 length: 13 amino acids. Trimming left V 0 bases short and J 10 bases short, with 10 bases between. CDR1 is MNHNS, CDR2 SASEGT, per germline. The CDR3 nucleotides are TGTGCCAGCAGTGAAGCTCGATCTAGTCCCCAGCATTTT. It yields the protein CASSEARSSPQHF.

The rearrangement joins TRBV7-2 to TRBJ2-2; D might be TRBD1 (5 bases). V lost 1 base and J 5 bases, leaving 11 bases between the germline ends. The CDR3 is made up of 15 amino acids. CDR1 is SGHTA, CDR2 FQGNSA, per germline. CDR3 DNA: TGTGCCAGCAGCTTAGAGGCCAGGGTGACCGGGGAGCTGTTTTTT. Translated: CASSLEARVTGELFF.

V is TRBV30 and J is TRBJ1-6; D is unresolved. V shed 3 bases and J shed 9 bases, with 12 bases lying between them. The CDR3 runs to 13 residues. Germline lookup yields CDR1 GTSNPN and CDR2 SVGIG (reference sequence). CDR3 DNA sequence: TGTGCCTGGAGAGAGGGCGTGGGTTCACCCCTCCACTTT. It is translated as CAWREGVGSPLHF.

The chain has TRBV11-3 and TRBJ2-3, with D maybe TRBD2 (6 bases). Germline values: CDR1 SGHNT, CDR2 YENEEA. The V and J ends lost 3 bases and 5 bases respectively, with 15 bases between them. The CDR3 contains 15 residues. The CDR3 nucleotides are TGTGCCAGCAGCTTTACCCCGGGAGCGGTAGATACGCAGTATTTT. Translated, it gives CASSFTPGAVDTQYF.

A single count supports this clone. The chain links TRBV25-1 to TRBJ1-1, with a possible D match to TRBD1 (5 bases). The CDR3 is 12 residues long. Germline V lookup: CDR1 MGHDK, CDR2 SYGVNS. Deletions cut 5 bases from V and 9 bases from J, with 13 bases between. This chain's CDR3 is CASSNPRQKAFF. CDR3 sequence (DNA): TGTGCCAGCAGTAATCCCCGACAGAAAGCTTTCTTT. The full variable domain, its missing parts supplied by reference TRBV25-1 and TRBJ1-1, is EADIYQTPRYLVIGTGKKITLECSQTMGHDKMYWYQQDPGMELHLIHYSYGVNSTEKGDLSSESTVSRIRTEHFPLTLESARPSHTSQYLCASSNPRQKAFFGQGTRLTVV.

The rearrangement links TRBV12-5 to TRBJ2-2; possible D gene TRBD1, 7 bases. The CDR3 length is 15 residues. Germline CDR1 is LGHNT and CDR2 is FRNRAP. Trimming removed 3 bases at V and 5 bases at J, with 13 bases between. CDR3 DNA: TGTGCTAGTGGTTTTAGGCAGGGGGGAACCGGGGAGCTGTTTTTT. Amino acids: CASGFRQGGTGELFF. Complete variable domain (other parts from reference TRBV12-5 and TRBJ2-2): DARVTQTPRHKVTEMGQEVTMRCQPILGHNTVFWYRQTMMQGLELLAYFRNRAPLDDSGMPKDRFSAEMPDATLATLKIQPSEPRDSAVYFCASGFRQGGTGELFFGEGSRLTVL.

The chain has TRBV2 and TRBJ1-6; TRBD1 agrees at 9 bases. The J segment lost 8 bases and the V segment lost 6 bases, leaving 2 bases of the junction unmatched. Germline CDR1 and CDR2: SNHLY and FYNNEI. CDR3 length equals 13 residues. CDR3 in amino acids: CASRGTGYSPLHF. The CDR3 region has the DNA TGTGCCAGCAGGGGGACAGGGTATTCACCCCTCCACTTT.

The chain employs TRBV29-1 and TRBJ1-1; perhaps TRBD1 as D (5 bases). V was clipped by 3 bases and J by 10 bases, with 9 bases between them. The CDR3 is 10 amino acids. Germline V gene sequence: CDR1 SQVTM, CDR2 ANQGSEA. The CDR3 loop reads CSVDWGGAFF. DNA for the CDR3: TGCAGCGTTGACTGGGGGGGAGCTTTCTTT.

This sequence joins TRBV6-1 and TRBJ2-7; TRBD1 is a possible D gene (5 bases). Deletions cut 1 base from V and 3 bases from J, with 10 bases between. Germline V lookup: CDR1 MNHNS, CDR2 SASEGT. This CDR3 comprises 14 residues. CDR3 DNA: TGTGCCAGCAGTGAAGTGGCAGGGCTCTACGAGCAGTACTTC. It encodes CASSEVAGLYEQYF.

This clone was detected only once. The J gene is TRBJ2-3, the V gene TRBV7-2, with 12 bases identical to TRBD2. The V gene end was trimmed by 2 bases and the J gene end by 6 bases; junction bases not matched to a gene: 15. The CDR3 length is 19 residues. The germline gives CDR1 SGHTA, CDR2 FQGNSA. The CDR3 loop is CASSLRGIGLAGLTDTQYF. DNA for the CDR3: TGTGCCAGCAGCTTACGAGGGATTGGACTAGCGGGATTAACCGATACGCAGTATTTT.

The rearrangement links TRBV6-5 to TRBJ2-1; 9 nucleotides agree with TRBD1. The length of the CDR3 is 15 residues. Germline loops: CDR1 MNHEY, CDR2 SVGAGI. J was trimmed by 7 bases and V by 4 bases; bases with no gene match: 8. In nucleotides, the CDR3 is TGTGCCAGCAGTTCGAGGACAGGGGTTCGAAATGAGCAGTTCTTC. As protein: CASSSRTGVRNEQFF.

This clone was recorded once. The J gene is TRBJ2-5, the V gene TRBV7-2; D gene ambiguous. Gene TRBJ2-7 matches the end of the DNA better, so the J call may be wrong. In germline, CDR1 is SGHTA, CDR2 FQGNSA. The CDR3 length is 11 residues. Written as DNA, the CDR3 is TGTGCCAGCAGCCTTCGGTACGAGCAGTACTTC. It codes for CASSLRYEQYF.

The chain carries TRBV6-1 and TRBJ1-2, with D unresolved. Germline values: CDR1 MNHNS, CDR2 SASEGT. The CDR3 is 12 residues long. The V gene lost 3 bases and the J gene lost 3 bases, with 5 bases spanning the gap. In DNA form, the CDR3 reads TGTGCCAGCAGTGATTCCGACTATGGCTACACCTTC. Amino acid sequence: CASSDSDYGYTF.

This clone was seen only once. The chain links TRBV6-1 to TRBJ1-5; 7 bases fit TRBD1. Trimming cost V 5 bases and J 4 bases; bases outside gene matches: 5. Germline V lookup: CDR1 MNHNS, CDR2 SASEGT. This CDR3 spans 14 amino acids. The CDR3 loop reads CASSLSQGNQPQHF. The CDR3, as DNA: TGTGCCAGCAGTTTATCACAGGGGAATCAGCCCCAGCATTTT.

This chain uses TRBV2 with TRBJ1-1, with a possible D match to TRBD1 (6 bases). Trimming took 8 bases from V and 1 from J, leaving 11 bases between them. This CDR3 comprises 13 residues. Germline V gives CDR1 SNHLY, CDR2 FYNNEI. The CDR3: CASAGRGNTEAFF. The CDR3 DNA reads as TGTGCCAGCGCAGGCAGGGGGAACACTGAAGCTTTCTTT.

The DNA for the CDR3 is TGTGCCAGCAGTTACGGGAGGGAAGGGAAAAAACTGTTTTTT. Translation: CASSYGREGKKLFF. The genes are TRBV6-5 and TRBJ1-4; D is undetermined. The CDR3 loop spans 14 amino acids. Germline CDR1 is MNHEY and CDR2 is SVGAGI. V shed 2 bases and J shed 9 bases, with 13 bases lying between them.

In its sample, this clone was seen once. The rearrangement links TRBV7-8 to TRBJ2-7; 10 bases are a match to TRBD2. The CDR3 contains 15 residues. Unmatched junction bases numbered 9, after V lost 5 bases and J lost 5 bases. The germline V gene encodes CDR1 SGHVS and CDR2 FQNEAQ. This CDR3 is CASSTTSGTSDEQYF. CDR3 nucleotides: TGTGCCAGCAGCACCACTTCCGGGACTAGCGACGAGCAGTACTTC.

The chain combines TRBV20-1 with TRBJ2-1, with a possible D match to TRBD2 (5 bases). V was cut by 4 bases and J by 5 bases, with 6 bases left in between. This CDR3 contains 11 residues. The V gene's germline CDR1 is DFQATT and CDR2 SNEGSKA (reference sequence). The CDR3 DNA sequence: TGCAGTGCTACACTAGACAATGAGCAGTTCTTC. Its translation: CSATLDNEQFF.

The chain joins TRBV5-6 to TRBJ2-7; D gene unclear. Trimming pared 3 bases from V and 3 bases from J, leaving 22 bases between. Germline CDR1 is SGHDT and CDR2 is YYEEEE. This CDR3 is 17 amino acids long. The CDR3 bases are TGTGCCAGCAGCTCCTTTCCGGCGACACATCTATTCTACGAGCAGTACTTC. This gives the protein CASSSFPATHLFYEQYF.